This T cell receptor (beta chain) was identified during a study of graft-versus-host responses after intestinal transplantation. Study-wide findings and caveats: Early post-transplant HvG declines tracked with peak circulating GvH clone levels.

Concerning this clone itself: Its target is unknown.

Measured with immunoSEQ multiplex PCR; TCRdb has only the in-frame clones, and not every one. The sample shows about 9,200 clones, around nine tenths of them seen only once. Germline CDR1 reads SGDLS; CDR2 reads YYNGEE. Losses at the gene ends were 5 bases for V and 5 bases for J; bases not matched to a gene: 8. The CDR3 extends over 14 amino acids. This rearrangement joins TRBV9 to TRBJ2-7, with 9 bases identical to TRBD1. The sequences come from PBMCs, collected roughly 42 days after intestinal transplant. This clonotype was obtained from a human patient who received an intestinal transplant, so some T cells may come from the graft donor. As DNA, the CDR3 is TGTGCCAGCAGTTCCGGGACAGGGAAAAACGAGCAGTACTTC. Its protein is CASSSGTGKNEQYF. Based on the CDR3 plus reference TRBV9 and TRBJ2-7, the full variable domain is DSGVTQTPKHLITATGQRVTLRCSPRSGDLSVYWYQQSLDQGLQFLIQYYNGEERAKGNILERFSAQQFPDLHSELNLSSLELGDSALYFCASSSGTGKNEQYFGPGTRLTVT.